Following are 11 T cell receptor beta chains from one sample sequenced in a study of identical twins. Via MiXCR, TCRdb re-called the 5' RACE reads, giving one row per CDR3 protein. Found here are under 500,000 distinct CDR3 sequences, 13% to 15% of them singletons; the top ten hold approximately 0.98%. This sample also belongs to another study, concerning yellow fever vaccine responses in identical twins.

Input material: CD4+ T cells sorted from blood. These receptors originate from a young woman in good health.

CDR3 loop: CASSPRIGAYEQYF. The CDR3 DNA is TGTGCCAGCAGTCCAAGGATAGGGGCCTACGAGCAGTACTTC. The V and J genes are TRBV12-3 or TRBV12-4 and TRBJ2-7; the D gene is possibly TRBD1 (5 bases). V gave up 5 bases and J gave up 2 bases, with 13 bases separating them. This CDR3 comprises 14 residues.

The chain combines TRBV2 with TRBJ2-3, with D perhaps matching TRBD2 (7 bases). Per germline, CDR1 SNHLY and CDR2 FYNNEI. The CDR3 has 16 residues. The V end lost 4 bases, the J end lost 2 bases, and 16 bases lay between the germline ends. In nucleotides, the CDR3 is TGTGCCAGCAGTGCAAGGGGGGGTCTTTCCACAGATACGCAGTATTTT. This codes for CASSARGGLSTDTQYF.

This chain uses TRBV10-3 with TRBJ1-2, with 11 bases identical to TRBD1. Looked up from germline, CDR1 is ENHRY and CDR2 is SYGVKD. The CDR3 covers 15 residues. V lost 6 bases and J lost 2; bases outside the gene matches: 5. The CDR3 loop is CAISKDRGLNYGYTF. CDR3 in DNA: TGTGCCATCAGCAAGGACAGGGGGCTGAACTATGGCTACACCTTC.

The J gene is TRBJ2-3, the V gene TRBV2; no clear D gene. The germline CDR1 and CDR2 sequences are SNHLY and FYNNEI. The CDR3 is 14 amino acids. V was clipped by 6 bases and J by 1 base, with 11 bases between them. CDR3 sequence (DNA): TGTGCCAGCAGGAAGGGTGGGGGCACAGATACGCAGTATTTT. Encoded protein: CASRKGGGTDTQYF.

J is TRBJ1-4 and V is TRBV11-2; the match to TRBD1 covers 8 bases. This CDR3 comprises 15 residues. V dropped 4 bases and J dropped 7; count of bases not matched to a gene: 8. Germline lookup yields CDR1 SGHAT and CDR2 FQNNGV. The CDR3 nucleotides read TGTGCCAGCAGCTCCCCAGGGGGCGGTGGTGAAAAACTGTTTTTT. This gives the protein CASSSPGGGGEKLFF. Full variable domain (remainder filled in from reference TRBV11-2 and TRBJ1-4): EAGVAQSPRYKIIEKRQSVAFWCNPISGHATLYWYQQILGQGPKLLIQFQNNGVVDDSQLPKDRFSAERLKGVDSTLKIQPAKLEDSAVYLCASSSPGGGGEKLFFGSGTQLSVL.

The genes are TRBV11-2 and TRBJ2-7; no reliable D call. This CDR3 comprises 14 residues. The germline CDR1 and CDR2 sequences are SGHAT and FQNNGV. The V and J ends lost 1 base and 2 bases respectively, with 9 bases between them. CDR3 bases: TGTGCCAGCAGCTTAGGGCCTAATCCCTACGAGCAGTACTTC. Encoded protein: CASSLGPNPYEQYF.

The chain uses TRBV3-1 and TRBJ2-7; D is tentatively TRBD1 or TRBD2 (5 bases each). Germline assignment: CDR1 LGHDT and CDR2 YNNKEL (reference sequence). V lost 4 bases, J lost 2 bases, and 12 bases lay in between. The length of the CDR3 is 14 residues. In nucleotides, the CDR3 is TGTGCCAGCAGCCGGGACGGAGCTACCTACGAGCAGTACTTC. This gives the protein CASSRDGATYEQYF.

This clonotype has a count of ten or more. V usage is TRBV4-2 and J usage is TRBJ2-7; D may match TRBD1 or TRBD2 (6 bases each). Germline lookup yields CDR1 LGHNA and CDR2 YNFKEQ. The germline V and J ends were trimmed by 5 bases and 0 bases, with 11 bases remaining between them. The CDR3 is made up of 14 amino acids. For the CDR3, the DNA is TGTGCCAGCAGCGGAGGGGGAGACTCCTACGAGCAGTACTTC. This gives the protein CASSGGGDSYEQYF.

The table lists this clonotype with a few counts. The chain combines TRBV15 with TRBJ2-7, with D uncertain. The V end was cut by 0 bases, the J end by 0 bases, with 6 bases between. The CDR3 sequence is 14 residues long. CDR1 is LNHNV, CDR2 YYDKDF, per germline (reference sequence). The CDR3 protein is CATSRDPNSYEQYF. The CDR3 bases are TGTGCCACCAGCAGAGATCCCAACTCCTACGAGCAGTACTTC.

This clonotype turned up a few times. This sequence joins TRBV20-1 and TRBJ1-2, with D uncertain. Trimming took off 6 bases at V and 5 bases at J, with 16 bases between the two ends. The germline V gene has CDR1 DFQATT and CDR2 SNEGSKA (reference sequence). This CDR3 has 13 residues. The CDR3 is CSARSPETYGYTF. CDR3 DNA: TGCAGTGCCCGAAGCCCAGAGACTTATGGCTACACCTTC.

This rearrangement joins TRBV10-3 to TRBJ2-2, with 9 bases identical to TRBD2. CDR1 and CDR2 from the germline V gene are ENHRY and SYGVKD. The CDR3 is 14 residues long. The ends lost 7 bases at V and 6 bases at J; junction bases unmatched: 6. For the CDR3, the DNA is TGTGCCATCAAGGGACTAGCAGAAGCCGGGGAGCTGTTTTTT. This gives the protein CAIKGLAEAGELFF.